This T cell receptor beta chain was profiled in a study of blood T cells in healthy people across ages. Study results and limitations: Compared with aged donors, long-lived donors showed fewer expanded clones, suggesting selection.

Per germline, CDR1 DFQATT and CDR2 SNEGSKA (reference sequence). The CDR3 is 14 amino acids. The V segment lost 5 bases and the J segment 0 bases; nucleotides outside the gene matches: 7. As for this clonotype: Its antigen remains unidentified.

The use of a sample-barcoded 5' primer and a J-beta primer mix characterized a second PCR of roughly 6 to 12 cycles. TCRdb called the 5' RACE reads again in MiXCR, with one record for every CDR3 protein. This sample has over a million distinct CDR3 sequences, with roughly 59% found just once. The TCR sequence derives from a man between 18 and 29 years old in good health. The V call is TRBV20-1, the J call TRBJ2-7; TRBD1 agrees at 7 bases. Sequenced: blood. The CDR3 is CSAARTGVSYEQYF. The CDR3 region has the DNA TGCAGTGCTGCTCGGACAGGCGTCTCCTACGAGCAGTACTTC.